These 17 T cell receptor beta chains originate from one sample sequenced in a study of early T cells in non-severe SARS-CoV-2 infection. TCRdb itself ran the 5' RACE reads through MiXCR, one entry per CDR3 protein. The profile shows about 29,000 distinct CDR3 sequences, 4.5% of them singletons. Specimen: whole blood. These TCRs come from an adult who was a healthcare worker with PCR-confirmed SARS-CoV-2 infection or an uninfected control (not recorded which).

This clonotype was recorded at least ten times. The CDR3 nucleotides read TGTGCCAGCAGCCTGTCGCAGAGCACAGATACGCAGTATTTT. Its protein product is CASSLSQSTDTQYF. The chain employs TRBV5-5 and TRBJ2-3; D unclear. Germline CDR1 and CDR2: SGHKS and YYEKEE (reference sequence). The germline V and J ends were trimmed by 4 bases and 0 bases, with 9 bases remaining between them. CDR3 length: 14 amino acids.

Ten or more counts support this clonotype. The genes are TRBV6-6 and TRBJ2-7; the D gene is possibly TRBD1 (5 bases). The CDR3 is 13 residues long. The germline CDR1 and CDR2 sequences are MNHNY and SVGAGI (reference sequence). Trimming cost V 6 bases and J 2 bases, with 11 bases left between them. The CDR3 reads CASRQVFTYEQYF. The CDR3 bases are TGTGCCAGCAGACAGGTTTTTACCTACGAGCAGTACTTC.

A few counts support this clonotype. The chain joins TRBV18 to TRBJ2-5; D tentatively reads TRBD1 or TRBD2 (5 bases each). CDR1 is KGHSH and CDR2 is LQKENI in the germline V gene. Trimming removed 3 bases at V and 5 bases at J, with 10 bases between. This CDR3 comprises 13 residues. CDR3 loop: CASSPLGDETQYF. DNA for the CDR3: TGTGCCAGCTCACCGCTCGGGGACGAGACCCAGTACTTC.

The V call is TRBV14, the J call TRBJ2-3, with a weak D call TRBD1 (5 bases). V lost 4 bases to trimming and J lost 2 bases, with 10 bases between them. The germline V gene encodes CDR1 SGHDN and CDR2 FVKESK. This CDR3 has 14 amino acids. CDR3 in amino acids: CASSRRQYTDTQYF. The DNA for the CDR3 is TGTGCCAGCAGCCGACGACAGTACACAGATACGCAGTATTTT.

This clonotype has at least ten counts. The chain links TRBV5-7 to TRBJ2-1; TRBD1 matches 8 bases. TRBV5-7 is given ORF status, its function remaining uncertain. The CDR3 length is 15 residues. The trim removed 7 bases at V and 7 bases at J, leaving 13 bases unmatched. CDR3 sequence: CASAYTQGAWNEQFF. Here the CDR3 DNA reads TGTGCCAGCGCTTATACCCAGGGGGCTTGGAATGAGCAGTTCTTC.

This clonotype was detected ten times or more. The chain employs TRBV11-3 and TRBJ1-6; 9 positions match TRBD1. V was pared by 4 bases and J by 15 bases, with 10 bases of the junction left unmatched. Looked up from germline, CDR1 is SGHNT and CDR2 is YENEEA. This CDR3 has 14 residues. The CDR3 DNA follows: TGTGCCAGCAGCTCGGGACAGGGCACCCCTCTCCTCCACTTT. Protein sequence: CASSSGQGTPLLHF.

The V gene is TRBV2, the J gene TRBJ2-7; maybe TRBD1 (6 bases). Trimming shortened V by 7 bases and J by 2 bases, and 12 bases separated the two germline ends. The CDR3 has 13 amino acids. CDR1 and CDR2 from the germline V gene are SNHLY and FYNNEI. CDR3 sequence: CASTPDRTYEQYF. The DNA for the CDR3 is TGTGCCAGCACGCCCGACAGGACCTACGAGCAGTACTTC.

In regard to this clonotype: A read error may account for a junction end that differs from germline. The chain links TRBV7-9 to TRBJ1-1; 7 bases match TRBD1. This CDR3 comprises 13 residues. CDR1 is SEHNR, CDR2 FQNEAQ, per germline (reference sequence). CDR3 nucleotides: TGTGCCAGCAGTCCCAGGGGGGACACTGAAGCTTCCTTT. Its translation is CASSPRGDTEASF.

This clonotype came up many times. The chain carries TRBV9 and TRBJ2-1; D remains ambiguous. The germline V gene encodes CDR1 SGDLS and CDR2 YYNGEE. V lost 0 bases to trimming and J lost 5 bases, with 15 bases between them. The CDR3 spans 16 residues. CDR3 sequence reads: CASSVVKGIGHNEQFF. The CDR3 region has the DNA TGTGCCAGCAGCGTAGTCAAGGGAATCGGCCACAATGAGCAGTTCTTC.

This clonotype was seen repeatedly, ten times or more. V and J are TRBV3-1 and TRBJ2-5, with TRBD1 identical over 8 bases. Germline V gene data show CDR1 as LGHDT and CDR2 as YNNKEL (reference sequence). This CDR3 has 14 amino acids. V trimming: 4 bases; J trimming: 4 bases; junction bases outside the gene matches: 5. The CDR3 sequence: CASSLQGAGETQYF. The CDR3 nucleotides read TGTGCCAGCAGCCTTCAGGGGGCCGGAGAGACCCAGTACTTC.

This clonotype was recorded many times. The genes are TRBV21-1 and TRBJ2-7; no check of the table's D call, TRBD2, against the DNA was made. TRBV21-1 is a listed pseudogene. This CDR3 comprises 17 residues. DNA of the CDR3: TGTGCCAGCAGCTGCTCTCCTCCTAGCGGGGAAACCTACGAGCAGTACTTC. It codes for CASSCSPPSGETYEQYF.

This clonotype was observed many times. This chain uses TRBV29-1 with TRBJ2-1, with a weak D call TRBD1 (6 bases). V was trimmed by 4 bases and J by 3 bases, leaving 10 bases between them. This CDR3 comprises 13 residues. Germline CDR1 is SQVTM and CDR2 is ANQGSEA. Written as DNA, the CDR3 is TGCAGCGTTGTTCCGGACAGCTACAATGAGCAGTTCTTC. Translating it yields CSVVPDSYNEQFF.

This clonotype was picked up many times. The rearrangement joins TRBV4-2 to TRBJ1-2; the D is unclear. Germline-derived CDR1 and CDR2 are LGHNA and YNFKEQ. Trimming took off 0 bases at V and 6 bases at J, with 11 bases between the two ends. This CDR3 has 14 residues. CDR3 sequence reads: CASSQEGAGDGYTF. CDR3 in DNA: TGTGCCAGCAGCCAAGAGGGCGCCGGGGATGGCTACACCTTC.

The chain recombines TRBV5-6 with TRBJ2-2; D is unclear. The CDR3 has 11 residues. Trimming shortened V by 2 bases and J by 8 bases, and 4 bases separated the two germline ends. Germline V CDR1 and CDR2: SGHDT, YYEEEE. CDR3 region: CASSFRGELFF. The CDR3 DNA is TGTGCCAGCAGCTTCCGAGGGGAGCTGTTTTTT.

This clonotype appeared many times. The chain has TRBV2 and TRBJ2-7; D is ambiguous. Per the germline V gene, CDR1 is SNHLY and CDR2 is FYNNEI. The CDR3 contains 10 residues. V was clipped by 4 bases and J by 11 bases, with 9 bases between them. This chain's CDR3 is CASSGPIEYF. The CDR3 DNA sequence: TGTGCCAGCAGTGGACCCATCGAGTACTTC.

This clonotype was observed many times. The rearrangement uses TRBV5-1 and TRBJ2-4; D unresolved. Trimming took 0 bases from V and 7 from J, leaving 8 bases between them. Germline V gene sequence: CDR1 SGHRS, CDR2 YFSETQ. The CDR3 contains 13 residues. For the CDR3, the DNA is TGCGCCAGCAGCTTGGAGCTCAAGAACATTCAGTACTTC. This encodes CASSLELKNIQYF. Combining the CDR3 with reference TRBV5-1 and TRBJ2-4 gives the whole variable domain KAGVTQTPRYLIKTRGQQVTLSCSPISGHRSVSWYQQTPGQGLQFLFEYFSETQRNKGNFPGRFSGRQFSNSRSEMNVSTLELGDSALYLCASSLELKNIQYFGAGTRLSVL.

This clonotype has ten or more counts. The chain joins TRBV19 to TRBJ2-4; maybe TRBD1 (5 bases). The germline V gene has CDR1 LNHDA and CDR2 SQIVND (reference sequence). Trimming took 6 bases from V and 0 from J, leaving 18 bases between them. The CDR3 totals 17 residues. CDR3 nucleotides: TGTGCCAGTAGCCCCATCCAGGGTTTGGGAGCCAAAAACATTCAGTACTTC. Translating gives CASSPIQGLGAKNIQYF.